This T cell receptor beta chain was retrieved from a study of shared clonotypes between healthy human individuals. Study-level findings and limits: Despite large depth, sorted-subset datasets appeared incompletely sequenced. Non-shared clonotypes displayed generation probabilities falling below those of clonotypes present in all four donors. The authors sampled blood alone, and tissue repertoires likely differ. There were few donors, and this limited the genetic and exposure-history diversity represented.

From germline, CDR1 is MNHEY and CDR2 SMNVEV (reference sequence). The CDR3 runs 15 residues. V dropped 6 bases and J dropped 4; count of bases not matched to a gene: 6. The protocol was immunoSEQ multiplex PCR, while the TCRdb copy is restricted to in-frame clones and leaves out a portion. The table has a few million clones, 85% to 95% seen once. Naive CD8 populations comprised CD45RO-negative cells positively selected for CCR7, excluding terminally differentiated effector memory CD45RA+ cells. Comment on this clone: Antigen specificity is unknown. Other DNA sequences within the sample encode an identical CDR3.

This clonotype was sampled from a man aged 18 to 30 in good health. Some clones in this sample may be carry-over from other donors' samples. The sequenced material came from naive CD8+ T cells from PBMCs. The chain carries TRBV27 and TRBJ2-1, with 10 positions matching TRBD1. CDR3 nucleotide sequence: TGTGCCAGCAGCCTACGGACAGGGGGGTACAATGAGCAGTTCTTC. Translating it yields CASSLRTGGYNEQFF.